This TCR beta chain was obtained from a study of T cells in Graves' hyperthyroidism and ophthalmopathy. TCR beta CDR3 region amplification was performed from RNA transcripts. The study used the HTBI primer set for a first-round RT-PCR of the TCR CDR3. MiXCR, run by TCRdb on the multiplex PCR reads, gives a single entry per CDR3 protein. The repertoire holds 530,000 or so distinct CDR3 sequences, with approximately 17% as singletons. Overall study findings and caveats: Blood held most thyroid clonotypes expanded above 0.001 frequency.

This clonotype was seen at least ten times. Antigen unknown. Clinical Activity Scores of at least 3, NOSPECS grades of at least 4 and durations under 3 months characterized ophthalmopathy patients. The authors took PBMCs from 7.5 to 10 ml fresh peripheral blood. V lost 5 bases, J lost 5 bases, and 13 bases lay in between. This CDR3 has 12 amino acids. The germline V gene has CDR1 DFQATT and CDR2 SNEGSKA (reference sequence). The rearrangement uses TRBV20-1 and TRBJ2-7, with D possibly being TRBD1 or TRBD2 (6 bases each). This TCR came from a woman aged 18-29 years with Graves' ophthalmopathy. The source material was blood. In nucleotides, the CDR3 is TGCAGTGCTGGAGGGGGGTTGGACGAGCAGTACTTC. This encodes CSAGGGLDEQYF.